This is a list of T cell receptor beta chains from one sample in a study of blood T cell repertoires in COVID-19. Libraries were prepared by immunoSEQ multiplex PCR; TCRdb keeps only in-frame clonotypes and omits some of them. The sample consists of over 250,000 clones, 70% to 90% of them appearing once. Source material: peripheral blood. These receptor sequences come from a woman aged 45 to 65 with acute or convalescent COVID-19. Both conserved end residues are part of each CDR3. The D gene is left open where the match is weak. Some rows mark clone size as missing; the rest say once, few, many or name a class of expanded clone.

j_call clone_size d_call v_call cdr3_aa cdr3_nt
TRBJ1-2 NA NA TRBV27 CASRTLRGTIPYGYTF TGTGCCAGCAGAACTTTGAGGGGGACCATACCCTATGGCTACACCTTC
TRBJ2-3 once NA TRBV11-1 CASILGVGADTQYF TGTGCCAGCATCCTAGGCGTCGGGGCAGATACGCAGTATTTT
TRBJ1-2 NA NA TRBV7-2 CASSLLAGGTF TGTGCCAGCAGCTTATTGGCCGGGGGGACCTTC
TRBJ2-1 NA TRBD2 TRBV3-1/TRBV3-2 CASTPEGGRAVDEQFF TGTGCCAGTACCCCCGAGGGCGGGAGGGCGGTGGATGAGCAGTTCTTC
TRBJ2-3 NA TRBD2 TRBV9 CASREIGRAADTQYF TGTGCCAGCAGGGAAATCGGGAGGGCCGCAGATACGCAGTATTTT
TRBJ1-5 NA NA TRBV6-1 CASSEAGGRDGNQPQHF TGTGCCAGCAGTGAAGCAGGAGGAAGAGATGGCAATCAGCCCCAGCATTTT
TRBJ1-2 NA NA TRBV28 CASSIPGGPSLGSYTF TGTGCCAGCAGTATCCCGGGGGGCCCCTCGTTGGGGAGCTACACCTTC
TRBJ2-2 once NA TRBV4-2 CASSQDQGLNTGELFF TGTGCCAGCAGCCAAGATCAGGGGTTAAACACCGGGGAGCTGTTTTTT
TRBJ2-7 NA TRBD2 TRBV7-9 CASLASGSTYEQYF TGTGCCAGCCTGGCTAGCGGGAGTACATACGAGCAGTACTTC
TRBJ1-1 NA NA TRBV28 CASSFAGGEAFF TGTGCCAGCAGTTTCGCGGGTGGTGAAGCTTTCTTT
TRBJ2-7 NA TRBD2 TRBV7-3 CASRRGEGRGEQYF TGTGCCAGCAGACGGGGGGAGGGCCGAGGCGAGCAGTACTTC
TRBJ2-1 NA TRBD2 TRBV3-1/TRBV3-2 CASSQFTSGRSTYNEQFF TGTGCCAGCAGCCAATTTACTAGCGGGAGGTCTACCTACAATGAGCAGTTCTTC
TRBJ1-2 NA NA TRBV11-2 CASSLSGFQYYGYTF TGTGCCAGCAGCTTATCAGGGTTTCAGTACTATGGCTACACCTTC
TRBJ1-1 NA NA TRBV6-4 CASSGEAWTEAFF TGTGCCAGCAGTGGAGAGGCGTGGACTGAAGCTTTCTTT
TRBJ1-5 NA TRBD1 TRBV6-5 CASRYRGGNQPQHF TGTGCCAGCAGGTACAGGGGCGGCAATCAGCCCCAGCATTTT
TRBJ2-7 NA TRBD2 TRBV7-2 CASSGWTSGYEQYF TGTGCCAGCAGCGGCTGGACTAGCGGGTACGAGCAGTACTTC
TRBJ1-4 NA NA TRBV2 CASRRDGGRGQKLFF TGTGCCAGCAGGAGGGACGGCGGGCGGGGGCAAAAACTGTTTTTT
TRBJ2-1 NA TRBD2 TRBV7-2 CASSTRASGDYNEQFF TGTGCCAGCAGCACGCGAGCTAGCGGAGATTACAATGAGCAGTTCTTC
TRBJ2-3 NA NA TRBV6-5 CASRQGRDTQYF TGTGCCAGCAGGCAGGGGAGAGATACGCAGTATTTT
TRBJ2-1 NA NA TRBV9 CASSVVSSYNEQFF TGTGCCAGCAGCGTAGTGAGCTCCTACAATGAGCAGTTCTTC
TRBJ2-7 NA TRBD2 TRBV6-4 CSGSSYEQYF TGCAGCGGGAGCTCCTACGAGCAGTACTTC
TRBJ2-5 NA NA TRBV27 CASSPNFDQYQETQYF TGTGCCAGCAGTCCCAATTTCGATCAGTACCAAGAGACCCAGTACTTC
TRBJ2-7 NA NA TRBV19 CASSIEYEQYF TGTGCCAGTAGTATCGAGTACGAGCAGTACTTC
TRBJ2-1 NA TRBD2 TRBV2 CASSGASGSDEQFF TGTGCCAGCAGTGGCGCTAGCGGGAGTGATGAGCAGTTCTTC
TRBJ1-5 NA NA TRBV5-6 CARSWGGASDQPQHF TGTGCCCGCAGCTGGGGGGGGGCCTCGGACCAGCCCCAGCATTTT
TRBJ1-1 NA NA TRBV9 CASSVVTAGEAFF TGTGCCAGCAGCGTAGTAACGGCGGGTGAAGCTTTCTTT
TRBJ1-2 NA NA TRBV27 CASSSLGESYGYTF TGTGCCAGCAGTTCCCTGGGCGAGAGCTATGGCTACACCTTC
TRBJ1-2 NA NA TRBV5-1 CASSGGNGYTF TGCGCCAGCAGCGGAGGGAACGGCTACACCTTC